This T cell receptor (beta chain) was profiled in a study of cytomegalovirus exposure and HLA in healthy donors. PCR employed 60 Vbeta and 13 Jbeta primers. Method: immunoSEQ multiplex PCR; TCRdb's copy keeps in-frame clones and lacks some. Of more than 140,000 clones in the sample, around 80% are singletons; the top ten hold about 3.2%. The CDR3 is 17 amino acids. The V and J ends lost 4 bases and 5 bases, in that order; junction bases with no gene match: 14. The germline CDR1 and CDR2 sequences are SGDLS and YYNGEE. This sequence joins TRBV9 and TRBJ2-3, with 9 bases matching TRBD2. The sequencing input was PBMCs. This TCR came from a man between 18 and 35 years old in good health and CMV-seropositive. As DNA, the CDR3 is TGTGCCAGCAGCAGCATGGCTATAGCGGGAGCGGGAGATACGCAGTATTTT. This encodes CASSSMAIAGAGDTQYF.